The clone carrying this TCR beta chain was seen once. This sample is part of a study of control samples from healthy donors and cancer patients. V lost 0 bases and J lost 3, with 8 bases in between. Per germline, CDR1 MNHEY and CDR2 SVGAGI. The CDR3 loop spans 14 amino acids. Some clones are missing from TCRdb's copy, which holds only in-frame ones; the method was immunoSEQ multiplex PCR. The data contain about 85,000 clones, roughly nine tenths of them singletons. This TCR derives from a woman aged 55-70 years in good health. Source material: blood. The chain links TRBV6-5 to TRBJ2-5, with D possibly matching TRBD2 (5 bases). The CDR3 here is CASSYSNGEETQYF. As DNA, the CDR3 is TGTGCCAGCAGTTACTCGAACGGGGAAGAGACCCAGTACTTC.